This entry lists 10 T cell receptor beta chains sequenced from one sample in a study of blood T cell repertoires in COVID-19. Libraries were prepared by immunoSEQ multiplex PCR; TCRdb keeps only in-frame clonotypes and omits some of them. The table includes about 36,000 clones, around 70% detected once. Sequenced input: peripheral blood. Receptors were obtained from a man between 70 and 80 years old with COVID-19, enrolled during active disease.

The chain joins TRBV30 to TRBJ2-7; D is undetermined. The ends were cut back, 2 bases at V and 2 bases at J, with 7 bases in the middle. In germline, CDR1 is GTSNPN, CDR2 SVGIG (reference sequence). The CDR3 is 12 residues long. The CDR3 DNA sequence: TGTGCCTGGAGTAACGGTCCCTACGAGCAGTACTTC. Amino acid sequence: CAWSNGPYEQYF.

The CDR3 DNA reads TGTGCCAGCAGGAGGGACACCACCTCTGGAAACACCATATATTTT. As protein: CASRRDTTSGNTIYF. This chain links TRBV6-4 with TRBJ1-3, with D possibly being TRBD1 (6 bases). Germline-derived CDR1 and CDR2 are MRHNA and SNTAGT. The CDR3 length is 15 residues. V was clipped by 6 bases and J by 0 bases, with 12 bases between them.

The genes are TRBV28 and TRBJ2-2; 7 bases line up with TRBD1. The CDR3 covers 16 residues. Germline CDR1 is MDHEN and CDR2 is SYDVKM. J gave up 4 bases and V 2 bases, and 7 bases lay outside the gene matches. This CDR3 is CASSLKRGRGTGELFF. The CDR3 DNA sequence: TGTGCCAGCAGTTTAAAGAGGGGGCGTGGCACCGGGGAGCTGTTTTTT.

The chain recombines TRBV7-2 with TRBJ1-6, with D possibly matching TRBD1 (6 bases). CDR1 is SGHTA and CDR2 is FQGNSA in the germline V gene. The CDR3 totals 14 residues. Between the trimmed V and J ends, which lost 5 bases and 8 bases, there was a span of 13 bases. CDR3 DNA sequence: TGTGCCAGCAGCGTTCCAGGGGAATATTCACCCCTCCACTTT. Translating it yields CASSVPGEYSPLHF.

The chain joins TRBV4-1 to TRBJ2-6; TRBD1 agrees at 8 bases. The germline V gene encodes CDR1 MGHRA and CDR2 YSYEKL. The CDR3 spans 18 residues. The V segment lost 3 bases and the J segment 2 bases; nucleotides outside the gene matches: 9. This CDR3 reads CASSQGVRGPTGANVLTF. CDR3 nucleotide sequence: TGCGCCAGCAGCCAGGGAGTCAGGGGGCCGACTGGGGCCAACGTCCTGACTTTC.

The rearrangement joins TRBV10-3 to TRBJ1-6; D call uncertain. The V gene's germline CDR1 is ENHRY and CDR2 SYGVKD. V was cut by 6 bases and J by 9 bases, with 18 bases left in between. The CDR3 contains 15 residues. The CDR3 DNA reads TGTGCCATCAGGGGCGGCAGCGGACTGGGTTCACCCCTCCACTTT. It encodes CAIRGGSGLGSPLHF.

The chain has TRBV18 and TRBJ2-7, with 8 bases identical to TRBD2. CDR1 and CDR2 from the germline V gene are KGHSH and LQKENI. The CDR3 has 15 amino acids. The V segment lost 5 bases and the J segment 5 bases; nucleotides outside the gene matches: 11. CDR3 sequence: CASSAISGRSNEQYF. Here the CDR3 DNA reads TGTGCCAGCTCAGCGATCAGCGGGAGAAGCAACGAGCAGTACTTC.

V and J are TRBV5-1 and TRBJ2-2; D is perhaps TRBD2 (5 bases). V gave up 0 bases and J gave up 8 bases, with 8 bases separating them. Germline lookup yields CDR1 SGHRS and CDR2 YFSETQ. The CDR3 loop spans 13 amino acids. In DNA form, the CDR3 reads TGCGCCAGCAGCTTGGACGGGATAGGGGAGCTGTTTTTT. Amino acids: CASSLDGIGELFF.

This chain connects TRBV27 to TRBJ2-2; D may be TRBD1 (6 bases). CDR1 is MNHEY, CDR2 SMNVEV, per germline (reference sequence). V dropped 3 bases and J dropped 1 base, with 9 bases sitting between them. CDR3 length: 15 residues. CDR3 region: CASSFWDKNTGELFF. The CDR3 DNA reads TGTGCCAGCAGTTTTTGGGACAAGAACACCGGGGAGCTGTTTTTT.

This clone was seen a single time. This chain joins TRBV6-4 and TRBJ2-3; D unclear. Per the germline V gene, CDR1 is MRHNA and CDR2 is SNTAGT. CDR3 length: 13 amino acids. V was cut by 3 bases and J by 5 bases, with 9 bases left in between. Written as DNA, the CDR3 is TGTGCCAGCAGTGAATCTACCTTAGATACGCAGTATTTT. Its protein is CASSESTLDTQYF.